The T cell receptor (beta chain) under discussion was sequenced for a study of CD8 T cells in ankylosing spondylitis. Study-level points and caveats: What appeared characteristic of ankylosing spondylitis blood was a TCR beta motif of eight highly homologous variants.

The length of the CDR3 is 17 residues. CDR1 MGHRA and CDR2 YSYEKL come from the germline V gene. J was trimmed by 5 bases and V by 3 bases; bases with no gene match: 15. With regard to this clonotype: What it recognizes is unknown.

TCRdb passed the 5' RACE reads through MiXCR, listing each CDR3 protein once. This table holds around 770,000 distinct CDR3 sequences, 19% found once. This chain uses TRBV4-1 with TRBJ2-5; 7 bases match TRBD2. The clonotype originates from a male donor with ankylosing spondylitis. The sample consisted of blood, either unsorted or a sorted T cell fraction (not recorded which). In DNA form, the CDR3 reads TGCGCCAGCAGCCACCCCTGGGGGGGTTGGGTTGGGGAGACCCAGTACTTC. It encodes CASSHPWGGWVGETQYF.